This passage covers 4 T cell receptor beta chains from one sample sequenced in a study of tumor and adjacent non-tumor tissue in lung cancer. The template was RNA from unsorted bulk tissue. This non-tumor lung sample came from over 3 cm beyond the tumor edge. The library came from three nested PCR rounds adapted from ARM-PCR protocols. One entry per CDR3 protein, called by TCRdb with MiXCR from the multiplex PCR reads. In the table there are 100,000 or so distinct CDR3 sequences, 75% to 85% of which are singletons. Material for sequencing was distant non-tumor lung tissue. Receptors were obtained from a man between 60 and 75 years old with small cell lung cancer.

In the case of this clonotype: This sequence may be a read error, since a much larger clone differs from it by one base. The chain couples TRBV7-9 to TRBJ2-3; the D is unclear. CDR3 length: 12 amino acids. CDR1 SEHNR and CDR2 FQNEAQ come from the germline V gene (reference sequence). CDR3 DNA sequence: TGTGCCGGCAGCCATACAACAGATACGCAGTATTTT. Translation: CAGSHTTDTQYF.

In its sample, this clonotype was seen a few times. A junction boundary mismatches the germline segment, possibly from a read error. CDR3 loop: CVSRRTGEAFF. CDR3 DNA sequence: TGTGTCAGCAGGCGGACAGGTGAAGCTTTCTTT. The chain has TRBV12-3 or TRBV12-4 and TRBJ1-1; 7 positions agree with TRBD1. This CDR3 spans 11 amino acids.

Concerning this clonotype: In this CDR3 the conserved last residue, phenylalanine or tryptophan, is missing, so a read error is likely. This chain uses TRBV11-1 with TRBJ2-2; 8 bases fit TRBD1. Germline assignment: CDR1 SGHAT and CDR2 FQDESV (reference sequence). CDR3 length: 16 amino acids. J lost 7 bases, V lost 4 bases, and 11 bases had no gene match. CDR3 amino acids: CASSSPDRVDNGELFL. The CDR3 region has the DNA TGTGCCAGCAGCTCACCGGACAGGGTAGACAACGGGGAGCTGTTTTTA.

The count of this clonotype is one. The chain uses TRBV11-2 and TRBJ2-1, with 10 bases aligning to TRBD2. The CDR3 runs to 15 residues. Per germline, CDR1 SGHAT and CDR2 FQNNGV. The CDR3: CAGSLDRLAGVKQFF. The CDR3 DNA reads TGTGCTGGCAGCTTAGACCGTCTAGCGGGAGTGAAGCAGTTCTTC.